This T cell receptor beta chain was found in a study of immune evolution from preneoplasia to lung adenocarcinoma. Study conclusions and caveats: Normal lung had the highest top T cell clone frequencies. KRAS-mutant nodules had the highest T cell clonality.

Measured with immunoSEQ multiplex PCR; TCRdb has only the in-frame clones, and not every one. The table shows about 3,900 clones, with about 79% occurring only once. With regard to this clone: The antigen remains unidentified.

CDR1 is LNHDA, CDR2 SQIVND, per germline (reference sequence). The CDR3 runs to 14 residues. Trimming shortened V by 1 base and J by 6 bases, and 13 bases separated the two germline ends. This TCR derives from a person aged 65 to 79 with lung adenocarcinoma. The V and J genes are TRBV19 and TRBJ2-7; unclear D gene. Specimen: FFPE minimally invasive lung adenocarcinoma tissue. This chain's CDR3 is CASSIANSPLEQYF. CDR3 in DNA: TGTGCCAGTAGTATAGCCAACAGCCCTCTCGAGCAGTACTTC. Full variable domain (remainder filled in from reference TRBV19 and TRBJ2-7): DGGITQSPKYLFRKEGQNVTLSCEQNLNHDAMYWYRQDPGQGLRLIYYSQIVNDFQKGDIAEGYSVSREKKESFPLTVTSAQKNPTAFYLCASSIANSPLEQYFGPGTRLTVT.